This T cell receptor (beta chain) is drawn from a study of T cells expressing NK-cell markers. Whole-study context: Sequencing of TCR beta repertoires drew on sorted CD3+CD56+NKG2C+, CD3+CD56+NKG2C- and CD3+CD56-NKG2C+ T cells. Notes on the study in general: In several donors, dominant clonotypes made up roughly 28.3-65% of CD3+CD56-NKG2C+ cells. In several donors, dominant CD3+CD56+NKG2C+ clonotypes ranked among the top 10 CD8+ clonotypes.

With the 5' RACE reads reprocessed, TCRdb shows one record per CDR3 protein and no DNA. The specimen's table records roughly 390,000 distinct CDR3 sequences. The germline CDR1 and CDR2 sequences are KGHSH and LQKENI. This CDR3 comprises 16 residues. About this clonotype itself: Its target is unknown.

The sample was blood T cells: a sorted CD56 or NKG2C T cell subset, CD4+ or CD8+ T cells, or bulk PBMC T cells (not recorded which). The chain employs TRBV18 and TRBJ2-1; TCRdb's D call, TRBD2, is unchecked because there is no DNA. The receptor was derived from a man aged 18-69 years in good health. The CDR3 here is CASSPPTSGGLGEQFF.